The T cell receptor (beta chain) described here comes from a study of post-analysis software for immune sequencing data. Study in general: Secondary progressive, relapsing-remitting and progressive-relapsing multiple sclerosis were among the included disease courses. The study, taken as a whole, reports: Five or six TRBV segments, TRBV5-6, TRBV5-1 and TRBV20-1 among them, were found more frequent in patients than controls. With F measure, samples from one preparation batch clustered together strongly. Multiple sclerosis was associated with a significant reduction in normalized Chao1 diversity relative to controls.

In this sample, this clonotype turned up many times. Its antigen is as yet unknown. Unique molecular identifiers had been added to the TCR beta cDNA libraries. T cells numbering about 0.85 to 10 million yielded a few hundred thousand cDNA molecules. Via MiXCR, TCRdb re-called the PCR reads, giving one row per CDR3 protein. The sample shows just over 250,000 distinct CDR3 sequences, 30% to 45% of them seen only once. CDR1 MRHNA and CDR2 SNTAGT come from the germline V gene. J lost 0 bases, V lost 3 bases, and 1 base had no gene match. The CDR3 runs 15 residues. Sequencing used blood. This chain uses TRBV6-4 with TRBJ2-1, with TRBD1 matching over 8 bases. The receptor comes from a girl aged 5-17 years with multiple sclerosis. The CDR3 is CASSETGGSYNEQFF. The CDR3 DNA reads TGTGCCAGCAGTGAAACAGGGGGCTCCTACAATGAGCAGTTCTTC.